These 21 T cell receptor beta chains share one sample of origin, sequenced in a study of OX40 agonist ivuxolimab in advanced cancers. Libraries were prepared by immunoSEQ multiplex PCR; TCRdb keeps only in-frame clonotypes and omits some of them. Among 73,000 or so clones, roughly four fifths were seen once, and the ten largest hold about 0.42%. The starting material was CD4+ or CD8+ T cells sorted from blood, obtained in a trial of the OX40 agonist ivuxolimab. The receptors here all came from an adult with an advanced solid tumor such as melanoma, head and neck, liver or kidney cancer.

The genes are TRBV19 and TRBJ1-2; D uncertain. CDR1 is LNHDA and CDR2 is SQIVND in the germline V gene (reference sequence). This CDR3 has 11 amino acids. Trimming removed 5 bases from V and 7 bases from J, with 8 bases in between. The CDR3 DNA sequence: TGTGCCAGTAGTGCGAGAGTTGGCTACACCTTC. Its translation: CASSARVGYTF.

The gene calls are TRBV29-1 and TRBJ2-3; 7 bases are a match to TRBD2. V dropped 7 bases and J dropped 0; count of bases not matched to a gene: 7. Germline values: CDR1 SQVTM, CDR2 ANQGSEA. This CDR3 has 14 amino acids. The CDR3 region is CSGGGGTSTDTQYF. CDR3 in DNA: TGCAGCGGGGGGGGAGGCACTAGCACAGATACGCAGTATTTT.

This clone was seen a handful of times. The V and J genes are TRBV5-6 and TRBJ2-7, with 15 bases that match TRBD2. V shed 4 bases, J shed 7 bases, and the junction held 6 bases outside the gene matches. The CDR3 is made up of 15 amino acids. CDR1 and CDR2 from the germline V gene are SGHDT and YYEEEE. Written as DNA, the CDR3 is TGTGCCAGCAGCCCAGGACTAGCGGGAGGGGGGGAGCAGTACTTC. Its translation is CASSPGLAGGGEQYF. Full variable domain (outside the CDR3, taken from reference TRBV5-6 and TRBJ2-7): DAGVTQSPTHLIKTRGQQVTLRCSPKSGHDTVSWYQQALGQGPQFIFQYYEEEERQRGNFPDRFSGHQFPNYSSELNVNALLLGDSALYLCASSPGLAGGGEQYFGPGTRLTVT.

CDR3 residues: CASSVDGDTQYF. In DNA, the CDR3 is TGTGCCAGCAGCGTAGATGGAGATACGCAGTATTTT. The chain joins TRBV9 to TRBJ2-3, with D uncertain. The CDR3 covers 12 residues. Trimming removed 0 bases from V and 5 bases from J, with 4 bases in between. Germline CDR1 and CDR2: SGDLS and YYNGEE.

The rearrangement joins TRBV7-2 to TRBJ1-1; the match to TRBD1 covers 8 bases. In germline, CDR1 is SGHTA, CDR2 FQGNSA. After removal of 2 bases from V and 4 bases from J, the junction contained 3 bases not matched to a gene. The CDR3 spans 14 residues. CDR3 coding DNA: TGTGCCAGCAGCTTATGGGGACAGGTCACTGAAGCTTTCTTT. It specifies CASSLWGQVTEAFF.

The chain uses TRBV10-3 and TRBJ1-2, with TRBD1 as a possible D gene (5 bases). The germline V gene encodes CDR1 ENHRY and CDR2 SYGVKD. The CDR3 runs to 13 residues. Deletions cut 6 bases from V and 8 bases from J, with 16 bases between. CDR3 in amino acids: CAIRAPGRDGYTF. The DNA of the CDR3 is TGTGCCATCAGGGCGCCGGGGAGGGACGGCTACACCTTC.

CDR3: CASRPGGGGYGYTF. The CDR3 nucleotides are TGCGCCAGCAGACCCGGGGGGGGAGGCTATGGCTACACCTTC. The chain combines TRBV5-1 with TRBJ1-2, with TRBD1 as a possible D gene (5 bases). Germline values: CDR1 SGHRS, CDR2 YFSETQ. CDR3 length: 14 residues. V dropped 5 bases and J dropped 4 bases, with 15 bases sitting between them.

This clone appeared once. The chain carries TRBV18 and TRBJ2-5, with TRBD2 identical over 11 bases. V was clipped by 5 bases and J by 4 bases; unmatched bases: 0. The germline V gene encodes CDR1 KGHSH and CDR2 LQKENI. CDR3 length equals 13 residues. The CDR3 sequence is CASSGLAGETQYF. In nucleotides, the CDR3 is TGTGCCAGCTCAGGACTAGCGGGAGAGACCCAGTACTTC.

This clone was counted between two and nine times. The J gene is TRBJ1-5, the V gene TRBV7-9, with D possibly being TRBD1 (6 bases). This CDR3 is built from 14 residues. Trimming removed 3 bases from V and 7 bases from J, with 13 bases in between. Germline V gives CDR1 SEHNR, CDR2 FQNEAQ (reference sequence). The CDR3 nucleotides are TGTGCCAGCAGCTTTGCAGGGGTTGGACAGCCCCAGCATTTT. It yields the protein CASSFAGVGQPQHF.

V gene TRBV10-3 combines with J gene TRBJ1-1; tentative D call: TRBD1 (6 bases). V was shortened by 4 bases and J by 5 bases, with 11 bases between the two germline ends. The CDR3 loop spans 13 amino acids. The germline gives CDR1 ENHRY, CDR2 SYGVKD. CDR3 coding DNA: TGTGCCATCAGTGCTACAGGGAATACTGAAGCTTTCTTT. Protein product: CAISATGNTEAFF.

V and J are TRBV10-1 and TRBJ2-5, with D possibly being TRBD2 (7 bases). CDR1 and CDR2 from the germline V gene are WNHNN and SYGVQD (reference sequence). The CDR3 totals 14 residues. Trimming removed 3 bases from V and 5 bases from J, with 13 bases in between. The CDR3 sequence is CASSEGGAGETQYF. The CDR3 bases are TGCGCCAGCAGTGAAGGGGGGGCCGGGGAGACCCAGTACTTC.

The CDR3 sequence: CASSRRDRGTDTQYF. CDR3 sequence (DNA): TGTGCCAGCAGCCGTAGGGACAGGGGTACAGATACGCAGTATTTT. This sequence joins TRBV6-5 and TRBJ2-3, with 10 bases aligning to TRBD1. There are 15 residues in the CDR3. Losses at the gene ends were 6 bases for V and 3 bases for J; bases not matched to a gene: 6. Germline V gives CDR1 MNHEY, CDR2 SVGAGI.

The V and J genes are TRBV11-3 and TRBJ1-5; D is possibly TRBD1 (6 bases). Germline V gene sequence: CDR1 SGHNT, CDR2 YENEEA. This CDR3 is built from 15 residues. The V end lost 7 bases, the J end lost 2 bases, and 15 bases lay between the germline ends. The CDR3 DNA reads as TGTGCCAGCACCCCCCGGGGGGCTCGCAATCAGCCCCAGCATTTT. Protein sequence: CASTPRGARNQPQHF. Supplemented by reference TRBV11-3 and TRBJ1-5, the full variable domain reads EAGVVQSPRYKIIEKKQPVAFWCNPISGHNTLYWYLQNLGQGPELLIRYENEEAVDDSQLPKDRFSAERLKGVDSTLKIQPAELGDSAVYLCASTPRGARNQPQHFGDGTRLSIL.

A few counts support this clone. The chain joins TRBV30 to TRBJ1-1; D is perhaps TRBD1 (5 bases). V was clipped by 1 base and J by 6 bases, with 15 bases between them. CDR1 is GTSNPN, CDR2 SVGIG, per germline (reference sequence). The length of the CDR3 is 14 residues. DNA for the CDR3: TGTGCCTGGAGTGATGGGGGAGCGGGACCTGAAGCTTTCTTT. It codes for CAWSDGGAGPEAFF. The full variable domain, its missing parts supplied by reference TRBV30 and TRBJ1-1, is SQTIHQWPATLVQPVGSPLSLECTVEGTSNPNLYWYRQAAGRGLQLLFYSVGIGQISSEVPQNLSASRPQDRQFILSSKKLLLSDSGFYLCAWSDGGAGPEAFFGQGTRLTVV.

The CDR3 here is CAWSLAGGFYEQYF. In DNA form, the CDR3 reads TGTGCCTGGAGCCTAGCGGGAGGGTTCTACGAGCAGTACTTC. The chain couples TRBV30 to TRBJ2-7, with 12 bases aligning to TRBD2. This CDR3 spans 14 amino acids. V shed 3 bases, J shed 3 bases, and the junction held 3 bases outside the gene matches. Germline V gene lookup returns CDR1 GTSNPN and CDR2 SVGIG (reference sequence). Based on the CDR3 plus reference TRBV30 and TRBJ2-7, the full variable domain is SQTIHQWPATLVQPVGSPLSLECTVEGTSNPNLYWYRQAAGRGLQLLFYSVGIGQISSEVPQNLSASRPQDRQFILSSKKLLLSDSGFYLCAWSLAGGFYEQYFGPGTRLTVT.

In DNA, the CDR3 is TGTGCCAGCAGCCACGGGGGACTAGCGGGAGATGAGCAGTTCTTC. Translating it yields CASSHGGLAGDEQFF. This rearrangement joins TRBV11-3 to TRBJ2-1; 14 nucleotides match TRBD2. J gave up 8 bases and V 5 bases, and 5 bases lay outside the gene matches. The CDR3 is 15 residues long. CDR1 SGHNT and CDR2 YENEEA come from the germline V gene.

Here the CDR3 DNA reads TGTGCCAGCAGCTATAGCGGGAGCGTGTCCTACGAGCAGTACTTC. Amino acids: CASSYSGSVSYEQYF. The chain joins TRBV11-2 to TRBJ2-7; 9 bases match TRBD2. The CDR3 is 15 amino acids. Germline loops: CDR1 SGHAT, CDR2 FQNNGV. With V trimmed by 4 bases and J by 1 base, 5 bases remained unmatched.

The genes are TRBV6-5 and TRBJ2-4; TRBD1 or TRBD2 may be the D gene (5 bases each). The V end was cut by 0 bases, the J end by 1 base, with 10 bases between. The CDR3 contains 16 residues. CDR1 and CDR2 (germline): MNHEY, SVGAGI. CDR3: CASSYSLWGAKNIQYF. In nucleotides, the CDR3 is TGTGCCAGCAGTTACTCCCTTTGGGGGGCCAAAAACATTCAGTACTTC.

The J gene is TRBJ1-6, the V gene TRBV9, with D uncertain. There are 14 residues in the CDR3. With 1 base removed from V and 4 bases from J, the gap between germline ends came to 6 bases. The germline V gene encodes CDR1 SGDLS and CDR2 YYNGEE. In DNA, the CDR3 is TGTGCCAGCAGCGTAAGGCAATATAATTCACCCCTCCACTTT. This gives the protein CASSVRQYNSPLHF.

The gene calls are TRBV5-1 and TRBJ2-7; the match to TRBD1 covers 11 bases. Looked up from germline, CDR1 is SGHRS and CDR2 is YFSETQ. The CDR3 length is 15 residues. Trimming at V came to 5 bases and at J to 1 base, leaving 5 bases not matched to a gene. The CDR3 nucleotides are TGCGCCAGCAGACTGGACAGGGGGCAGTCCTACGAGCAGTACGTC. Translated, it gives CASRLDRGQSYEQYV.

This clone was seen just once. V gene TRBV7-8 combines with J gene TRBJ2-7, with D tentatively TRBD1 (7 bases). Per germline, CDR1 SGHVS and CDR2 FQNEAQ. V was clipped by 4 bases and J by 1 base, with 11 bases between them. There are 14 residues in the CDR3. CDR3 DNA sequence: TGTGCCAGCAGCTCCCAGGGGGGTTCCTACGAGCAGTACTTC. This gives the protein CASSSQGGSYEQYF.